This T cell receptor beta chain was captured by sequencing in a study of blood T cells in healthy people across ages. With a J-beta primer mix and a sample-barcoded 5' primer, a second PCR ran about 7 to 12 cycles. The template-switch adaptor, which had 12 random nucleotides, put a tag on each cDNA molecule. TCRdb reprocessed the 5' RACE reads via MiXCR and lists one record per CDR3 protein. This table has 1.5 million to 2 million distinct CDR3 sequences, roughly two fifths appearing once. Trimming removed 5 bases at V and 8 bases at J, with 22 bases between. The CDR3 is 16 residues long. CDR1 is SGHAT and CDR2 is FQNNGV in the germline V gene.

Sequenced material: blood. The TCR was taken from a human donor in good health. The chain recombines TRBV11-2 with TRBJ2-1, with a weak D call TRBD1 (5 bases). The CDR3 nucleotides are TGTGCCAGCAGCCCCCCCCGGACACGACACCACGATGAGCAGTTCTTC. Translated, it gives CASSPPRTRHHDEQFF.